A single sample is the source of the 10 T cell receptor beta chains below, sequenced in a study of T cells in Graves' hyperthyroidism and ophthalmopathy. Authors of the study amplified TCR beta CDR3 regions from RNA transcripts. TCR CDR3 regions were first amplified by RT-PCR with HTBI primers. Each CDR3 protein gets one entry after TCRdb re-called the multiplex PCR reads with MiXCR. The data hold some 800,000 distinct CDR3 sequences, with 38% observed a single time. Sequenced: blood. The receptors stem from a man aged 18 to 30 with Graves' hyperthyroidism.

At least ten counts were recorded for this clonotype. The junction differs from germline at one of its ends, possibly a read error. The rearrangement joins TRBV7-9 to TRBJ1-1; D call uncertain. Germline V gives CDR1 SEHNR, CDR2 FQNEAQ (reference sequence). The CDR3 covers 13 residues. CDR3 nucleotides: TGTGCCAGCAGCTTATTACTGAACAGTGAAGCTTTCTTT. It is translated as CASSLLLNSEAFF. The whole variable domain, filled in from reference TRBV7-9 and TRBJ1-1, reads DTGVSQNPRHKITKRGQNVTFRCDPISEHNRLYWYRQTLGQGPEFLTYFQNEAQLEKSRLLSDRFSAERPKGSFSTLEIQRTEQGDSAMYLCASSLLLNSEAFFGQGTRLTVV.

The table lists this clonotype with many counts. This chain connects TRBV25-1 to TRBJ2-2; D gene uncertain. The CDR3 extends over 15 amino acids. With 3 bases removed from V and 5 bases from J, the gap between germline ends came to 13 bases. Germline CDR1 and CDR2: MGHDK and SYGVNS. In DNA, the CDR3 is TGTGCCAGCAGTGATCCTAGAGATATGACCGGGGAGCTGTTTTTT. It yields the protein CASSDPRDMTGELFF.

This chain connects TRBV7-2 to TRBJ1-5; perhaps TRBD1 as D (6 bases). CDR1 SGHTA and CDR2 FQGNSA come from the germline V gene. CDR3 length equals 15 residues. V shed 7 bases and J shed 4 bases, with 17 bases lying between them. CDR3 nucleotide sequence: TGTGCCAGCACCCAACAGGGCTTGGGAAATCAGCCCCAGCATTTT. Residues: CASTQQGLGNQPQHF.

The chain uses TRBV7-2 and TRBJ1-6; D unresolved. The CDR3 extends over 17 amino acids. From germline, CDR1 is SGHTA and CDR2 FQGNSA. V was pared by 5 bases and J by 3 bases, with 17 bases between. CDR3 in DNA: TGTGCCAGCAGCCGGACGGCAGGTTACTTCTATAATTCACCCCTCCACTTT. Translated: CASSRTAGYFYNSPLHF. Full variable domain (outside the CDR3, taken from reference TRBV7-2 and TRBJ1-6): GAGVSQSPSNKVTEKGKDVELRCDPISGHTALYWYRQSLGQGLEFLIYFQGNSAPDKSGLPSDRFSAERTGGSVSTLTIQRTQQEDSAVYLCASSRTAGYFYNSPLHFGNGTRLTVT.

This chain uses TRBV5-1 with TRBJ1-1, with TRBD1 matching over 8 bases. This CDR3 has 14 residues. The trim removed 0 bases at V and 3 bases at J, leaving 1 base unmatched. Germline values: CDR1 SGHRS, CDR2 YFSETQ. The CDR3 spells CASSLEQGDTEAFF. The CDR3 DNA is TGCGCCAGCAGCTTGGAACAGGGGGACACTGAAGCTTTCTTT.

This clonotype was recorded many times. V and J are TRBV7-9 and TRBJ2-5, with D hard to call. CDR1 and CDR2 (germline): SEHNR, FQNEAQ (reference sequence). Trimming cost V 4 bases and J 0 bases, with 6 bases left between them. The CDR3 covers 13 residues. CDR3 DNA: TGTGCCAGCAGCTCCAGCTACCAAGAGACCCAGTACTTC. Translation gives CASSSSYQETQYF.

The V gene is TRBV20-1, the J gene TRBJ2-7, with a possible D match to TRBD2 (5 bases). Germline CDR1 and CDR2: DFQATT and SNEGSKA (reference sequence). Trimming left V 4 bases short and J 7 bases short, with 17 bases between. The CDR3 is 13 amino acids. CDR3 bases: TGCAGTGCTACCCCTCTGGTAGCGAGGGAGCAGTACTTC. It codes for CSATPLVAREQYF.

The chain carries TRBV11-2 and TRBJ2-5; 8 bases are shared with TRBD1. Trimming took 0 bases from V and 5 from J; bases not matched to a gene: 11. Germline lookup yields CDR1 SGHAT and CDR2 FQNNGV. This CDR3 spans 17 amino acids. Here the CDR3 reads CASSLDRWTGFDETQYF. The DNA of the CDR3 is TGTGCCAGCAGCTTAGATAGGTGGACAGGGTTCGACGAGACCCAGTACTTC.

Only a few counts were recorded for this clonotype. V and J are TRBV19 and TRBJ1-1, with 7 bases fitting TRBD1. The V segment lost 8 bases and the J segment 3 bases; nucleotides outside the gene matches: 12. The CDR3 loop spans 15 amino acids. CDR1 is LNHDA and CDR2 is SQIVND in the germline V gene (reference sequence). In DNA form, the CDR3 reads TGTGCCAGTGGTGCTACAGGGGAAGGGGACACTGAAGCTTTCTTT. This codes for CASGATGEGDTEAFF.

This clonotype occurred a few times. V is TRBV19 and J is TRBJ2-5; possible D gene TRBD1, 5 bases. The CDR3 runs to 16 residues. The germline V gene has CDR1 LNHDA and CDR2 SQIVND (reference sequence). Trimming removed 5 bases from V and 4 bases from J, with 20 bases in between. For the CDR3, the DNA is TGTGCCAGTAGTGAAGACCGACAGCCGGGTTTAGAGACCCAGTACTTC. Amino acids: CASSEDRQPGLETQYF.